Shown below are 31 T cell receptor beta chains from a single sample sequenced in a study of Ad26.COV2.S vaccination and SARS-CoV-2 variants. Treatment of the sample: roughly 20 received Ad26.COV2.S at low or high dose, single or two shots; five or six received placebo; per-sample allocation not given. Collection of samples fell on day 63 after the first vaccine or placebo injection. Using immunoSEQ multiplex PCR, the repertoire was profiled, and TCRdb retains in-frame clones only, with some absent. The table includes roughly 390,000 clones, approximately 90% detected once. The material was peripheral blood, obtained in a trial of Ad26.COV2.S vaccine versus placebo. The receptors were gathered from a person aged 18 to 65 who received the Ad26.COV2.S COVID-19 vaccine or a placebo.

The CDR3 region has the DNA TGTGCCAGCAGTTACTATGATGAGCAGTTCTTC. Its protein product is CASSYYDEQFF. The chain uses TRBV6-5 and TRBJ2-1; unclear D gene. The germline V gene encodes CDR1 MNHEY and CDR2 SVGAGI. V lost 1 base to trimming and J lost 8 bases, with 3 bases between them. The CDR3 covers 11 residues.

The rearrangement links TRBV7-9 to TRBJ2-1; no firm D call. Per germline, CDR1 SEHNR and CDR2 FQNEAQ (reference sequence). Trimming removed 1 base at V and 0 bases at J, with 7 bases between. This CDR3 has 15 amino acids. As DNA, the CDR3 is TGTGCCAGCAGCTTAGATGAGAGCTCCTACAATGAGCAGTTCTTC. Protein product: CASSLDESSYNEQFF. Looking up the rest from reference TRBV7-9 and TRBJ2-1 gives the full variable domain: DTGVSQNPRHKITKRGQNVTFRCDPISEHNRLYWYRQTLGQGPEFLTYFQNEAQLEKSRLLSDRFSAERPKGSFSTLEIQRTEQGDSAMYLCASSLDESSYNEQFFGPGTRLTVL.

The chain employs TRBV5-1 and TRBJ2-1; a weak D match, TRBD2 (5 bases). Trimming shortened V by 4 bases and J by 2 bases, and 10 bases separated the two germline ends. The CDR3 is 14 amino acids. Germline-derived CDR1 and CDR2 are SGHRS and YFSETQ. CDR3 nucleotides: TGCGCCAGCAGCCCGGCGGGCACCTACAATGAGCAGTTCTTC. Encoded protein: CASSPAGTYNEQFF.

The gene calls are TRBV30 and TRBJ2-5; TRBD1 is a possible D gene (5 bases). The CDR3 is 13 residues long. V was trimmed by 5 bases and J by 3 bases, leaving 13 bases between them. Germline CDR1 is GTSNPN and CDR2 is SVGIG (reference sequence). CDR3 protein: CAWEQDTEETQYF. The CDR3 bases are TGTGCCTGGGAACAGGACACCGAAGAGACCCAGTACTTC.

The chain links TRBV5-4 to TRBJ2-1, with 13 positions matching TRBD2. In germline, CDR1 is SGHNT, CDR2 YYREEE (reference sequence). Losses at the gene ends were 7 bases for V and 0 bases for J; bases not matched to a gene: 7. CDR3 length: 17 amino acids. The DNA of the CDR3 is TGTGCCAGCCAGACTAGCGGGGGGCTCAGCTCCTACAATGAGCAGTTCTTC. Translating gives CASQTSGGLSSYNEQFF.

This clone turned up a few times. The gene calls are TRBV18 and TRBJ1-4; TRBD1 agrees at 10 bases. CDR3 length equals 15 residues. Germline CDR1 reads KGHSH; CDR2 reads LQKENI. V shed 4 bases, J shed 3 bases, and the junction held 2 bases outside the gene matches. CDR3: CASSQGTGANEKLFF. The CDR3 DNA is TGTGCCAGCTCACAAGGGACAGGGGCTAATGAAAAACTGTTTTTT.

The chain carries TRBV4-2 and TRBJ2-7; D possibly corresponds to TRBD2 (6 bases). V was shortened by 1 base and J by 2 bases, with 18 bases between the two germline ends. Germline values: CDR1 LGHNA, CDR2 YNFKEQ. The CDR3 spans 17 residues. Here the CDR3 reads CASSQVWDGTGTYEQYF. DNA of the CDR3: TGTGCCAGCAGCCAAGTATGGGATGGGACTGGGACCTACGAGCAGTACTTC.

V and J are TRBV6-5 and TRBJ1-1; 8 bases align to TRBD1. CDR3 length: 11 amino acids. Germline V gene data show CDR1 as MNHEY and CDR2 as SVGAGI. The junction had 7 bases not matched to a gene; V was cut back by 10 bases and J by 9 bases. For the CDR3, the DNA is TGTGCCACCGACGGACAGGGACAAGCTTTCTTT. Protein product: CATDGQGQAFF.

With regard to this clone: Distinct nucleotide sequences in the sample also encode this CDR3. The chain carries TRBV7-9 and TRBJ1-1; no firm D call. The CDR3 consists of 14 residues. V lost 1 base, J lost 0 bases, and 6 bases lay in between. CDR1 and CDR2 from the germline V gene are SEHNR and FQNEAQ (reference sequence). CDR3 bases: TGTGCCAGCAGCTTAGGGCCAGTGAACACTGAAGCTTTCTTT. It yields the protein CASSLGPVNTEAFF.

CDR3 sequence: CASSQSKDRENTEAFF. The CDR3 DNA sequence: TGCGCCAGCAGTCAATCGAAAGACAGGGAGAACACTGAAGCTTTCTTT. V and J are TRBV23-1 and TRBJ1-1; TRBD1 aligns across 7 bases. TRBV23-1 is an open reading frame whose function is uncertain. CDR3 length equals 16 residues. Germline trimming cut 0 bases from V and 1 base from J; bases unmatched to any gene: 5.

V and J are TRBV5-1 and TRBJ2-7; 9 positions match TRBD2. Germline V lookup: CDR1 SGHRS, CDR2 YFSETQ. J lost 3 bases, V lost 4 bases, and 8 bases had no gene match. This CDR3 contains 15 residues. The CDR3 protein is CASSPGGLADYEQYF. CDR3 DNA: TGCGCCAGCAGCCCGGGGGGACTAGCAGACTACGAGCAGTACTTC.

The chain links TRBV14 to TRBJ1-3; a weak D match, TRBD1 (5 bases). The V gene's germline CDR1 is SGHDN and CDR2 FVKESK. The CDR3 consists of 16 residues. Trimming removed 8 bases at V and 0 bases at J, with 17 bases between. The CDR3: CASPQGPPFSGNTIYF. The CDR3 coding sequence is TGTGCCAGCCCGCAGGGACCCCCTTTCTCTGGAAACACCATATATTTT. Full variable domain (missing parts from reference TRBV14 and TRBJ1-3): EAGVTQFPSHSVIEKGQTVTLRCDPISGHDNLYWYRRVMGKEIKFLLHFVKESKQDESGMPNNRFLAERTGGTYSTLKVQPAELEDSGVYFCASPQGPPFSGNTIYFGEGSWLTVV.

The genes are TRBV27 and TRBJ1-5, with 8 bases lining up with TRBD1. The germline CDR1 and CDR2 sequences are MNHEY and SMNVEV (reference sequence). V shed 3 bases and J 4 bases; nucleotides not matched to a gene: 11. The CDR3 extends over 17 amino acids. For the CDR3, the DNA is TGTGCCAGCAGTTTTTATGCCGACAGGGGAGGTAATCAGCCCCAGCATTTT. It specifies CASSFYADRGGNQPQHF.

The V call is TRBV10-3, the J call TRBJ2-2; 8 bases fit TRBD1. CDR1 and CDR2 (germline): ENHRY, SYGVKD. Trimming took 8 bases from V and 7 from J; bases not matched to a gene: 15. The CDR3 covers 16 residues. CDR3 residues: CAIAQTETGAIGELFF. The CDR3 bases are TGTGCCATCGCCCAAACGGAGACAGGGGCGATCGGGGAGCTGTTTTTT.

V is TRBV14 and J is TRBJ2-7, with D possibly TRBD2 on 5 matching bases. The V gene's germline CDR1 is SGHDN and CDR2 FVKESK. The CDR3 is 16 residues long. Trimming shortened V by 0 bases and J by 3 bases, and 15 bases separated the two germline ends. CDR3 region: CASSQEGNPRGYEQYF. CDR3 sequence (DNA): TGTGCCAGCAGCCAAGAAGGAAATCCTCGGGGCTACGAGCAGTACTTC.

The rearrangement uses TRBV4-1 and TRBJ1-1; a possible D gene is TRBD1 (5 bases). V gave up 0 bases and J gave up 4 bases, with 9 bases separating them. This CDR3 is 14 amino acids long. Germline lookup yields CDR1 MGHRA and CDR2 YSYEKL. The CDR3 spells CASSQDFQGTEAFF. In DNA form, the CDR3 reads TGCGCCAGCAGCCAAGATTTTCAGGGCACTGAAGCTTTCTTT.

The rearrangement joins TRBV10-3 to TRBJ2-2; 10 positions match TRBD2. The germline CDR1 and CDR2 sequences are ENHRY and SYGVKD. The CDR3 extends over 15 amino acids. J lost 5 bases, V lost 5 bases, and 5 bases had no gene match. Written as DNA, the CDR3 is TGTGCCATCAGTCCTAATAGCGGGGGGACCGGGGAGCTGTTTTTT. It yields the protein CAISPNSGGTGELFF.

The V call is TRBV6-5, the J call TRBJ2-5; possibly TRBD2 for D (7 bases). The CDR3 is made up of 13 amino acids. Germline V gene sequence: CDR1 MNHEY, CDR2 SVGAGI. V was cut by 7 bases and J by 5 bases, with 14 bases left in between. CDR3 loop: CASNGGLRETQYF. The CDR3 DNA follows: TGTGCCAGCAACGGGGGGCTGAGGGAGACCCAGTACTTC.

The V gene is TRBV15, the J gene TRBJ1-5; maybe TRBD1 (5 bases). Between the trimmed V and J ends, which lost 5 bases and 5 bases, there was a span of 13 bases. Germline-derived CDR1 and CDR2 are LNHNV and YYDKDF (reference sequence). The CDR3 sequence is 14 residues long. In DNA, the CDR3 is TGTGCCACCAGCCCCATACAGGTCGATCAGCCCCAGCATTTT. Translated: CATSPIQVDQPQHF. The full variable domain, completed using reference TRBV15 and TRBJ1-5, is DAMVIQNPRYQVTQFGKPVTLSCSQTLNHNVMYWYQQKSSQAPKLLFHYYDKDFNNEADTPDNFQSRRPNTSFCFLDIRSPGLGDTAMYLCATSPIQVDQPQHFGDGTRLSIL.

J is TRBJ1-2 and V is TRBV4-3; TRBD1 matches 10 bases. This CDR3 is built from 15 residues. The V segment lost 3 bases and the J segment 4 bases; nucleotides outside the gene matches: 5. Germline CDR1 reads LGHNA; CDR2 reads YSLEER. The CDR3 DNA sequence: TGCGCCAGCAGCCAGGGACAGGGGTGGGTCTATGGCTACACCTTC. This gives the protein CASSQGQGWVYGYTF.

This clone was seen only once. This sample also contains other DNA sequences that code for the same CDR3. J is TRBJ1-5 and V is TRBV6-1; 7 bases align to TRBD1. Trimming at V came to 2 bases and at J to 3 bases, leaving 1 base not matched to a gene. The V gene's germline CDR1 is MNHNS and CDR2 SASEGT. This CDR3 is 14 amino acids long. The DNA for the CDR3 is TGTGCCAGCAGTGAAACAGGGGACAATCAGCCCCAGCATTTT. This sequence encodes CASSETGDNQPQHF.

V and J are TRBV7-9 and TRBJ1-3; D remains unclear. Trimming left V 4 bases short and J 0 bases short, with 13 bases between. CDR3 length: 16 amino acids. Germline-derived CDR1 and CDR2 are SEHNR and FQNEAQ (reference sequence). The CDR3 region has the DNA TGTGCCAGCAGCTCGACCACGACGGCCTCTGGAAACACCATATATTTT. The encoded protein is CASSSTTTASGNTIYF.

The V and J genes are TRBV5-1 and TRBJ1-5; TRBD1 might be the D (5 bases). The germline V and J ends were trimmed by 4 bases and 0 bases, with 11 bases remaining between them. The CDR3 is made up of 15 amino acids. Germline V lookup: CDR1 SGHRS, CDR2 YFSETQ. The CDR3 protein is CASSEGTVSNQPQHF. As DNA, the CDR3 is TGCGCCAGCAGCGAGGGGACGGTTAGCAATCAGCCCCAGCATTTT. Full variable domain (rest looked up from reference TRBV5-1 and TRBJ1-5): KAGVTQTPRYLIKTRGQQVTLSCSPISGHRSVSWYQQTPGQGLQFLFEYFSETQRNKGNFPGRFSGRQFSNSRSEMNVSTLELGDSALYLCASSEGTVSNQPQHFGDGTRLSIL.

The chain links TRBV19 to TRBJ1-4; D unresolved. The V and J ends lost 2 bases and 0 bases respectively, with 10 bases between them. Per the germline V gene, CDR1 is LNHDA and CDR2 is SQIVND (reference sequence). The CDR3 loop spans 16 amino acids. The CDR3 loop is CASSIIRITTNEKLFF. For the CDR3, the DNA is TGTGCCAGTAGTATAATCCGAATAACAACTAATGAAAAACTGTTTTTT. Looking up the rest from reference TRBV19 and TRBJ1-4 gives the full variable domain: DGGITQSPKYLFRKEGQNVTLSCEQNLNHDAMYWYRQDPGQGLRLIYYSQIVNDFQKGDIAEGYSVSREKKESFPLTVTSAQKNPTAFYLCASSIIRITTNEKLFFGSGTQLSVL.

As to this clone: The sample holds other DNA sequences that translate to the same CDR3. This chain uses TRBV6-5 with TRBJ1-1; 8 nucleotides line up with TRBD1. Looked up from germline, CDR1 is MNHEY and CDR2 is SVGAGI. Unmatched junction bases numbered 5, after V lost 6 bases and J lost 5 bases. The CDR3 runs to 13 residues. The CDR3 protein is CASSPRQGTEAFF. CDR3 nucleotide sequence: TGTGCCAGCAGCCCAAGACAGGGGACTGAAGCTTTCTTT.

This clone was picked up one time. CDR3 DNA: TGTGCCAGCAGCTTAGCAGGAGGGAATGGCTACACCTTC. It specifies CASSLAGGNGYTF. The chain uses TRBV7-9 and TRBJ1-2; D is ambiguous. Trimming took off 0 bases at V and 6 bases at J, with 8 bases between the two ends. The germline V gene has CDR1 SEHNR and CDR2 FQNEAQ (reference sequence). The CDR3 is 13 residues long.

The chain joins TRBV6-1 to TRBJ2-5, with D hard to call. The germline V gene encodes CDR1 MNHNS and CDR2 SASEGT. This CDR3 is 13 amino acids long. Trimming removed 3 bases at V and 5 bases at J, with 10 bases between. The CDR3 here is CASSESFVETQYF. CDR3 nucleotides: TGTGCCAGCAGTGAGTCGTTCGTTGAGACCCAGTACTTC.

The chain has TRBV12-1 and TRBJ1-2; the table assigns TRBD1, which was not confirmed against the DNA. TRBV12-1 is given as a pseudogene. This CDR3 is built from 17 residues. CDR3 in amino acids: CASSHQHNRVFNYGYTF. The CDR3 nucleotides read TGTGCCAGCAGCCACCAACATAACAGGGTCTTTAACTATGGCTACACCTTC.

The chain carries TRBV10-3 and TRBJ1-1; D call uncertain. The germline gives CDR1 ENHRY, CDR2 SYGVKD. The CDR3 length is 12 residues. The ends were cut back, 3 bases at V and 11 bases at J, with 13 bases in the middle. CDR3 DNA: TGTGCCATCAGTGACAATGGAATTGAGGCTTTCTTT. It specifies CAISDNGIEAFF.

The chain has TRBV6-6 and TRBJ2-7, with TRBD2 identical over 8 bases. CDR1 is MNHNY, CDR2 SVGAGI, per germline (reference sequence). V was pared by 2 bases and J by 0 bases, with 3 bases of the junction left unmatched. This CDR3 has 15 amino acids. The CDR3 loop reads CASSYTRGGSYEQYF. The CDR3, as DNA: TGTGCCAGCAGTTACACCCGGGGGGGCTCCTACGAGCAGTACTTC.

The CDR3 loop is CSVEDPKRRQDNEQFF. The CDR3 coding sequence is TGCAGCGTTGAAGATCCAAAAAGGCGGCAGGACAATGAGCAGTTCTTC. The rearrangement links TRBV29-1 to TRBJ2-1; D is uncertain. Germline V gene lookup returns CDR1 SQVTM and CDR2 ANQGSEA. Trimming left V 0 bases short and J 5 bases short, with 17 bases between. The CDR3 runs 16 residues.